A selection of T cell receptor beta chains follows, all from one sample in a study of CD8 T cells in ankylosing spondylitis. MiXCR was run by TCRdb on the 5' RACE reads, yielding one entry per CDR3 protein. The top ten clones hold approximately 3.3% of a sample with about 130,000 distinct CDR3 sequences, 7% to 10% of them seen once. The sequencing sample was made of blood, either unsorted or a sorted T cell fraction (not recorded which). These receptors all come from a male donor with ankylosing spondylitis or in good health (not recorded which). CDR3s include the opening cysteine and the closing phenylalanine or tryptophan. Fields, in order: J gene, V gene, CDR3 protein.

TRBJ2-5,TRBV30,CAWSEESLVAKTQYF
TRBJ1-5,TRBV7-8,CASSVMLRVNQPQHF
TRBJ2-3,TRBV7-9,CASSLGTVTDTQYF
TRBJ2-3,TRBV3-1,CASSRNPAGITDTQYF
TRBJ2-7,TRBV30,CAWTRAGTYEQYF
TRBJ1-1,TRBV20-1,CSATGLRGTEAFF
TRBJ2-1,TRBV12-3/TRBV12-4,CASSPPGLRNEQFF
TRBJ1-6,TRBV20-1,CSAGAGQHNSPLHF
TRBJ2-7,TRBV13,CASSLAPLANSYEQYF
TRBJ2-5,TRBV5-5,CASSLAQGVITETQYF
TRBJ2-7,TRBV20-1,CSASQGLVYEQYF
TRBJ2-5,TRBV24-1,CATSDPGTGTKEETQYF
TRBJ2-3,TRBV5-1,CASSVSGRAGDTQYF
TRBJ1-1,TRBV10-2,CASREGQRMNTEAFF